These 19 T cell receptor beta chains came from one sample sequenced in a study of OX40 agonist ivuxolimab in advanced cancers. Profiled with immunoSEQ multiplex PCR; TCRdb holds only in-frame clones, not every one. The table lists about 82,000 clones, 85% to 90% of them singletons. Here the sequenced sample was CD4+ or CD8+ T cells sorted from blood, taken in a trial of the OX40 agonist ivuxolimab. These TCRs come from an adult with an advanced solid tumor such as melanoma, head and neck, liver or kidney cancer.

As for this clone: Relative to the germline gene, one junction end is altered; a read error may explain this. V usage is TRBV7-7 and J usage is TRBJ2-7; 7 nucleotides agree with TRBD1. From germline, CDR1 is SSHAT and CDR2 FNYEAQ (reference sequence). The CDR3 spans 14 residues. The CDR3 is CASSRDSVSYEQYF. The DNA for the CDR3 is TGTGCTAGCAGCCGGGACAGCGTCTCCTACGAGCAGTACTTC.

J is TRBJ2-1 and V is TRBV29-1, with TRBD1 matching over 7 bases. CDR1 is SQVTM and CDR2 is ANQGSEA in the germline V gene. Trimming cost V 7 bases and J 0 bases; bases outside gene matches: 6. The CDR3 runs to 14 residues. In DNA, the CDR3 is TGCAGCGGGAAGGACAGGAGCTCCTACAATGAGCAGTTCTTC. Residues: CSGKDRSSYNEQFF.

CDR3 loop: CASSLGQGLYGYTF. The CDR3, as DNA: TGTGCCAGCAGTTTGGGACAGGGACTGTATGGCTACACCTTC. V and J are TRBV28 and TRBJ1-2; 9 bases agree with TRBD1. The V segment lost 3 bases and the J segment 5 bases; nucleotides outside the gene matches: 4. The CDR3 contains 14 residues. Germline V gives CDR1 MDHEN, CDR2 SYDVKM.

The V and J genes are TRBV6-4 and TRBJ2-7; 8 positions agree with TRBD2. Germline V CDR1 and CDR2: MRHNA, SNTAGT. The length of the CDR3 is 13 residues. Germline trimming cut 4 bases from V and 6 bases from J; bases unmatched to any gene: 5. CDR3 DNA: TGTGCCAGCAGTGTGACGGGAGGGGGCGAGCAGTACTTC. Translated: CASSVTGGGEQYF.

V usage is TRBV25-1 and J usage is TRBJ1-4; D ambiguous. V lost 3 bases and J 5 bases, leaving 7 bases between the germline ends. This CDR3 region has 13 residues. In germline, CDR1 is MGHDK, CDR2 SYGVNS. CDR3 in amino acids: CASSDDLNEKLFF. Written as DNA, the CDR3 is TGTGCCAGCAGTGACGATCTAAATGAAAAACTGTTTTTT.

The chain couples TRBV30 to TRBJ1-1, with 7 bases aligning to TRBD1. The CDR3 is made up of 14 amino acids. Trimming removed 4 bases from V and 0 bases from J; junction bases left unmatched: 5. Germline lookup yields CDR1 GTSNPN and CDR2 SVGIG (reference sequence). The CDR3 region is CAWKSGQMNTEAFF. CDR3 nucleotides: TGTGCCTGGAAATCGGGACAGATGAACACTGAAGCTTTCTTT.

The CDR3 DNA is TGTGCCAGCATGTGGGTTAGCAATCAGCCCCAGCATTTT. Translation: CASMWVSNQPQHF. V and J are TRBV28 and TRBJ1-5, with unresolved D. The CDR3 contains 13 residues. Germline V gene sequence: CDR1 MDHEN, CDR2 SYDVKM. Trimming left V 7 bases short and J 0 bases short, with 7 bases between.

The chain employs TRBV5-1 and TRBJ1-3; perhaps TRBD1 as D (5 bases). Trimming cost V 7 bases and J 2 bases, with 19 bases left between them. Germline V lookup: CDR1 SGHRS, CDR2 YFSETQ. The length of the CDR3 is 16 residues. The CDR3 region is CASEEADSLTGNTIYF. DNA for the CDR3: TGCGCCAGCGAGGAGGCCGACAGTTTGACTGGAAACACCATATATTTT.

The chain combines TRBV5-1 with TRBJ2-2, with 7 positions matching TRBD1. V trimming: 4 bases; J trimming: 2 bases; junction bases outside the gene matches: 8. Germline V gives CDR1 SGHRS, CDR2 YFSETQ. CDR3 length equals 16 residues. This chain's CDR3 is CASSVPRTGNTGELFF. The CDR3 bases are TGCGCCAGCAGCGTTCCCCGGACAGGAAACACCGGGGAGCTGTTTTTT.

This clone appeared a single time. The CDR3 loop is CASSSRLGLAGSLFGEQYF. In DNA, the CDR3 is TGCGCCAGCAGCTCGCGTCTCGGACTAGCGGGATCCCTTTTTGGCGAGCAGTACTTC. The chain recombines TRBV5-1 with TRBJ2-5; TRBD2 agrees at 12 bases. The DNA end lines up better with TRBJ2-7; the J call may be wrong. CDR1 and CDR2 from the germline V gene are SGHRS and YFSETQ. The CDR3 contains 19 residues.

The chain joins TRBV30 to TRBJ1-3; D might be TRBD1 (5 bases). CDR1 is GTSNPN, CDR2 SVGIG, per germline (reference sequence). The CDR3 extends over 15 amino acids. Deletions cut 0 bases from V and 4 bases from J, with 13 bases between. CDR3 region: CAWSVRGGEGNTIYF. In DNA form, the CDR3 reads TGTGCCTGGAGTGTTCGGGGCGGGGAAGGAAACACCATATATTTT.

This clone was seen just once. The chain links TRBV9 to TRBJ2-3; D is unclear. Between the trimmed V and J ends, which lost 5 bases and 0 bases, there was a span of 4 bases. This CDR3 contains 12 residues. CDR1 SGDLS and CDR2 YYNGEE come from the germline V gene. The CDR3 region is CASSFSTDTQYF. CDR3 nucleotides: TGTGCCAGCAGTTTTAGCACAGATACGCAGTATTTT.

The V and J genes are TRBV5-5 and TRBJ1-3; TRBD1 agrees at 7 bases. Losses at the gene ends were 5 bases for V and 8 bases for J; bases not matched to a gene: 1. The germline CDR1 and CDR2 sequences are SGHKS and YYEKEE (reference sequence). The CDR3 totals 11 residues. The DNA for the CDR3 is TGTGCCAGCAGTCAGGGGGACACCATATATTTT. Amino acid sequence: CASSQGDTIYF. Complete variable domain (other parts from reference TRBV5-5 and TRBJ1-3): DAGVTQSPTHLIKTRGQQVTLRCSPISGHKSVSWYQQVLGQGPQFIFQYYEKEERGRGNFPDRFSARQFPNYSSELNVNALLLGDSALYLCASSQGDTIYFGEGSWLTVV.

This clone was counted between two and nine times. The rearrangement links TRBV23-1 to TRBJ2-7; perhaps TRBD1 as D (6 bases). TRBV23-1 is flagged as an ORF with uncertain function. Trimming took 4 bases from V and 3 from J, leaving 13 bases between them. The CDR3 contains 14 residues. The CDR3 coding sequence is TGCGCCAGCAGTCCACCGGGACATCACTACGAGCAGTACTTC. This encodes CASSPPGHHYEQYF.

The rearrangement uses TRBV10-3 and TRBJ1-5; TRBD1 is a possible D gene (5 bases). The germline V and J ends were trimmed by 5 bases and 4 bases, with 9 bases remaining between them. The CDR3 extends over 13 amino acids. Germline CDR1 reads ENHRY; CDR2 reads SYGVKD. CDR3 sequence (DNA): TGTGCCATCAGTCCCGGGGGGAATCAGCCCCAGCATTTT. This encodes CAISPGGNQPQHF.

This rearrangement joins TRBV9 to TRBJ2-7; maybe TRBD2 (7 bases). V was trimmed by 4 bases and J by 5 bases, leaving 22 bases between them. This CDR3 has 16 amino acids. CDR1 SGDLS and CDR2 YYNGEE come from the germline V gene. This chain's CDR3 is CASSIPWEGGGNEQYF. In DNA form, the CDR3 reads TGTGCCAGCAGCATCCCCTGGGAGGGAGGGGGGAACGAGCAGTACTTC.

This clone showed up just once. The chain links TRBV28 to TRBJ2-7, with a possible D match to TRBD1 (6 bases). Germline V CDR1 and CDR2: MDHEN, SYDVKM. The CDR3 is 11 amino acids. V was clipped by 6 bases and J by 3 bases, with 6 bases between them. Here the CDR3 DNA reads TGTGCCAGCAGGGACAGCTACGAGCAGTACTTC. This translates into CASRDSYEQYF.

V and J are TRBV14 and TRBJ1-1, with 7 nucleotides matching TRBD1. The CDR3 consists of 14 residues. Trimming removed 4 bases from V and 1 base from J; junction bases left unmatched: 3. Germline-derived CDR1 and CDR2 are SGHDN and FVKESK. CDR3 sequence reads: CASSLRGSNTEAFF. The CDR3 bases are TGTGCCAGCAGCCTCAGGGGGTCGAACACTGAAGCTTTCTTT.

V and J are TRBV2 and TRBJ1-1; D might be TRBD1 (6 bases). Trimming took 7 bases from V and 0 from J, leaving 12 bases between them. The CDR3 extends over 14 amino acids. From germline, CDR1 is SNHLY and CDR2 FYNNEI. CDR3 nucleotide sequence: TGTGCCAGCATCAAGGACAGCCTGAACACTGAAGCTTTCTTT. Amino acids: CASIKDSLNTEAFF.